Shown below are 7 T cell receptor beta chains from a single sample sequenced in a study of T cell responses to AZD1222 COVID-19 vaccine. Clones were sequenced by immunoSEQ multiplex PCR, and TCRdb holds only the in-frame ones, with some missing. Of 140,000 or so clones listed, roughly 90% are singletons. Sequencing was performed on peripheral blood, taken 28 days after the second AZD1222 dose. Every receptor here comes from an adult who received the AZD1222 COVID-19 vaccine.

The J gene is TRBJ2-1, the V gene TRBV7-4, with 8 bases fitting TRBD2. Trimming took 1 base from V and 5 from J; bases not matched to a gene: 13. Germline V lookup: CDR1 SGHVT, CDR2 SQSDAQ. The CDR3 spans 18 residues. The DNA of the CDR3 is TGTGCCAGCAGCTTAGTACGGGAGGGCCCTCCCCCCAACAATGAGCAGTTCTTC. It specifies CASSLVREGPPPNNEQFF.

The CDR3 loop is CASSDHGRGDSNQPQHF. For the CDR3, the DNA is TGCGCCAGCAGTGACCACGGACGGGGGGATAGCAATCAGCCCCAGCATTTT. V usage is TRBV10-2 and J usage is TRBJ1-5, with a weak D call TRBD1 (5 bases). Trimming cost V 3 bases and J 0 bases, with 15 bases left between them. The CDR3 has 17 residues. Germline V gene lookup returns CDR1 WSHSY and CDR2 SAAADI.

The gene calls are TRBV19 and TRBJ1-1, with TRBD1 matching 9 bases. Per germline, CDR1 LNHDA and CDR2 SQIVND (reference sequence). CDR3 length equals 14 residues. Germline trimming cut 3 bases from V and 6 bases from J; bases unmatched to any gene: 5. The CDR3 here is CASSMPDRGAEAFF. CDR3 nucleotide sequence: TGTGCCAGTAGTATGCCGGACAGGGGAGCTGAAGCTTTCTTT.

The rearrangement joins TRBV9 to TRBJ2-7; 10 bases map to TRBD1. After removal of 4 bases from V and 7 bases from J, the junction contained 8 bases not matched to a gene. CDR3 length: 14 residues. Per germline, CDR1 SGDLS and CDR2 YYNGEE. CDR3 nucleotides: TGTGCCAGCAGCCCGGGACAGGGGTTAAGGGAGCAGTACTTC. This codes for CASSPGQGLREQYF.

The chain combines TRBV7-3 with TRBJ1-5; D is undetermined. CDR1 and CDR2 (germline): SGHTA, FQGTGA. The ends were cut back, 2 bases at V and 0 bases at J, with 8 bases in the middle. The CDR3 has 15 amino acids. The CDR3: CASSLLGLSNQPQHF. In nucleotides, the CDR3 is TGTGCCAGCAGCTTACTAGGTCTTAGCAATCAGCCCCAGCATTTT.

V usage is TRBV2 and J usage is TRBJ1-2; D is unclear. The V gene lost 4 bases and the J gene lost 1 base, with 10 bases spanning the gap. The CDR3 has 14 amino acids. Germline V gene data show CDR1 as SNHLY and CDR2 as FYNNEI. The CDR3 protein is CASSAGGVNYGYTF. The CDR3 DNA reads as TGTGCCAGCAGTGCAGGTGGAGTTAACTATGGCTACACCTTC.

The CDR3 coding sequence is TGCGCCAGCAGCTCGATGGAGGGGGCAGGAGGCTACACCTTC. As protein: CASSSMEGAGGYTF. V usage is TRBV5-1 and J usage is TRBJ1-2, with 7 bases lining up with TRBD1. Germline V gene sequence: CDR1 SGHRS, CDR2 YFSETQ. This CDR3 is 14 amino acids long. The J segment lost 8 bases and the V segment lost 3 bases, leaving 10 bases of the junction unmatched.